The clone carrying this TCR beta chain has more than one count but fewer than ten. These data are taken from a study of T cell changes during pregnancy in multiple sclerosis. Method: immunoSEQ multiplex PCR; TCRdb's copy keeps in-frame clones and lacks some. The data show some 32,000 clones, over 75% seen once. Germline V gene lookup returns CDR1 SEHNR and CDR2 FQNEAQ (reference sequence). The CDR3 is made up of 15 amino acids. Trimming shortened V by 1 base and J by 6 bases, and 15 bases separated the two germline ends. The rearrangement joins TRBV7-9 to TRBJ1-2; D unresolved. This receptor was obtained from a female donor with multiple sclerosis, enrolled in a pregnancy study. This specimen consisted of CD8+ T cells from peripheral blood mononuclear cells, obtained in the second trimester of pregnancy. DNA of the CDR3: TGTGCCAGCAGCTTAGTCTCGGCCGCTACAGATGGCTACACCTTC. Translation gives CASSLVSAATDGYTF.